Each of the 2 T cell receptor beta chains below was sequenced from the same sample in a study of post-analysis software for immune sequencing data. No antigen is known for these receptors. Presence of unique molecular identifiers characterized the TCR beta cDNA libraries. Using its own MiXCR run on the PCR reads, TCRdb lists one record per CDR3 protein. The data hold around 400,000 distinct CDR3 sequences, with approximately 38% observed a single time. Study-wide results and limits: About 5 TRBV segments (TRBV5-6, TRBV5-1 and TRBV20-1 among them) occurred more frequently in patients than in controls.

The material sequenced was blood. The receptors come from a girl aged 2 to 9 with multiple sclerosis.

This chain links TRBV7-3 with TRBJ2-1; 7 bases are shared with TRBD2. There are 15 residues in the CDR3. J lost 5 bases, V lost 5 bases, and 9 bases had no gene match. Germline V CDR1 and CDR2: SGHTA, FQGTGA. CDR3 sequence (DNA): TGTGCCAGCAGCCCACAAGCGGGGCGGAACAATGAGCAGTTCTTC. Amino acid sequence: CASSPQAGRNNEQFF.

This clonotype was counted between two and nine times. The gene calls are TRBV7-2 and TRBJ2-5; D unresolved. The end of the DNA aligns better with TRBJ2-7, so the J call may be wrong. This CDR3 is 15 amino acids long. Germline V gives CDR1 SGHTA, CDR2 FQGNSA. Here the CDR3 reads CASSLEIPNEYEQYF. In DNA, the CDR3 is TGTGCCAGCAGCTTAGAAATCCCTAACGAGTACGAGCAGTACTTC.